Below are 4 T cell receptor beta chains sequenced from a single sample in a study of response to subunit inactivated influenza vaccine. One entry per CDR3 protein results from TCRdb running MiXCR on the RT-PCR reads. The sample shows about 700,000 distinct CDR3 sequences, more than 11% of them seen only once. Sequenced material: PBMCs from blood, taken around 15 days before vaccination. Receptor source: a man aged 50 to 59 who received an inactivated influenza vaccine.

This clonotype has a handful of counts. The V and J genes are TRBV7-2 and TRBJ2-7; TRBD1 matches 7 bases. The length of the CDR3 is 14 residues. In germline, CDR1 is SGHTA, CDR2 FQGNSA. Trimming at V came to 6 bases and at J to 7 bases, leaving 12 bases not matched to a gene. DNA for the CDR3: TGTGCCAGCAGTTCCTACGGGACAGTCCAAGAGCAGTACTTC. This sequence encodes CASSSYGTVQEQYF.

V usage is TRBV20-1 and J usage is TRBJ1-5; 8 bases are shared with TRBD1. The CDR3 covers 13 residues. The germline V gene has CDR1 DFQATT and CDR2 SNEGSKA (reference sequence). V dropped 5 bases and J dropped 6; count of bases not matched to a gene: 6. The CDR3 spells CSAGQGVGQPQHF. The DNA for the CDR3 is TGCAGTGCTGGACAGGGTGTGGGTCAGCCCCAGCATTTT.

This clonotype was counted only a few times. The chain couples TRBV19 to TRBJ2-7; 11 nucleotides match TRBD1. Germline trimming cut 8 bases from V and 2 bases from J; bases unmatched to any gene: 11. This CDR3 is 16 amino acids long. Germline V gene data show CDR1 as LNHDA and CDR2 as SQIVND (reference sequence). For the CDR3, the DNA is TGTGCCAGTCGTGTAGGAGGGACAGGGGGAGCCTACGAGCAGTACTTC. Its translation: CASRVGGTGGAYEQYF.

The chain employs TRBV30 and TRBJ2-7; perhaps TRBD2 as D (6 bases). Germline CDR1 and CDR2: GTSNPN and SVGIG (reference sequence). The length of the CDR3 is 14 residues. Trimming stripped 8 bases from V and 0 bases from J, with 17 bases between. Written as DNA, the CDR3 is TGTGCCGGATCGGGGGACTCATTCTCCTACGAGCAGTACTTC. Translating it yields CAGSGDSFSYEQYF.